This TCR beta chain was profiled in a study of monozygotic twins with inflammatory bowel disease. Germline V gene sequence: CDR1 DFQATT, CDR2 SNEGSKA (reference sequence). The CDR3 runs 11 residues. TCRdb re-called the 5' RACE reads and catalogs CDR3 proteins one per entry, DNA excluded. The sample has some 150,000 distinct CDR3 sequences. The chain couples TRBV20-1 to TRBJ1-1. Sequencing was done on a sample of blood. The source of this sequence is a human donor with ulcerative colitis or Crohn's disease, or a healthy co-twin of an affected twin (not recorded which). CDR3 amino acids: CSASNLAEAFF.